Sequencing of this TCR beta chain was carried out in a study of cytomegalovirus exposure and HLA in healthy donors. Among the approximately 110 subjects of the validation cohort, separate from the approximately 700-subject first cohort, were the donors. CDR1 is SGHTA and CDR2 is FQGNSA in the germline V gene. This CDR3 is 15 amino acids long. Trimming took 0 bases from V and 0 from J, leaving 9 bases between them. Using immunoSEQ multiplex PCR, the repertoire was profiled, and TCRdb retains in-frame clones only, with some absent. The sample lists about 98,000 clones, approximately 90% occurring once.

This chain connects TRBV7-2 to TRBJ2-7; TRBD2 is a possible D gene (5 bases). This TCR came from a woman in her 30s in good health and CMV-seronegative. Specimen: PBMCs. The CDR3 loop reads CASSLASLASYEQYF. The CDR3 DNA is TGTGCCAGCAGCTTAGCCAGTCTAGCCTCCTACGAGCAGTACTTC.